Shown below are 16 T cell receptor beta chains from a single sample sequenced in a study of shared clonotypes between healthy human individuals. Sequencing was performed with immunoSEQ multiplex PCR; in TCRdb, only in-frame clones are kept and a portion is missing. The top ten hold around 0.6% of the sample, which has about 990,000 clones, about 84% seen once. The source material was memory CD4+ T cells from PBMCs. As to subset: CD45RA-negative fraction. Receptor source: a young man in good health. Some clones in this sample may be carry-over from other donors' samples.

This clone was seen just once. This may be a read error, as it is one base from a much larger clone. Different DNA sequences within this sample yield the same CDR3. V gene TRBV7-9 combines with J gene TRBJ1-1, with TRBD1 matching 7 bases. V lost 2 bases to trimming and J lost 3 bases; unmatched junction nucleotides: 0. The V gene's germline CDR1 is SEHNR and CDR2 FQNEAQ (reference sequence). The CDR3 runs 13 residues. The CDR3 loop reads CASSLQGDTEAFF. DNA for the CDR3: TGTGCCAGCAGCTTACAGGGGGACACTGAAGCTTTCTTT.

This CDR3 is CASSSHYQGREQYF. In DNA form, the CDR3 reads TGTGCCAGCAGCTCACATTATCAGGGGCGGGAGCAGTACTTC. The chain recombines TRBV7-8 with TRBJ2-7, with a tentative D call TRBD1 (6 bases). The CDR3 has 14 amino acids. The germline V gene encodes CDR1 SGHVS and CDR2 FQNEAQ. The V and J ends lost 4 bases and 7 bases respectively, with 17 bases between them.

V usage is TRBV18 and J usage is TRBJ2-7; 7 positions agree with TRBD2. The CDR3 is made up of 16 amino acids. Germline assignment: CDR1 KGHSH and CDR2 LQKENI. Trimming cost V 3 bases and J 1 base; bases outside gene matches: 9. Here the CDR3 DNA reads TGTGCCAGCTCACCCCCGACTTCTAGCGGTTCCTACGAGCAGTACTTC. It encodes CASSPPTSSGSYEQYF.

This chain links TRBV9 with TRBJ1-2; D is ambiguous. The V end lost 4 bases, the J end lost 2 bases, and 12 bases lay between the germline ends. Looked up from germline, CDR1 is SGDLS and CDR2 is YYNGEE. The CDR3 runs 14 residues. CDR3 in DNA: TGTGCCAGCAGCCCTCATTCACAGAACTATGGCTACACCTTC. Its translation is CASSPHSQNYGYTF.

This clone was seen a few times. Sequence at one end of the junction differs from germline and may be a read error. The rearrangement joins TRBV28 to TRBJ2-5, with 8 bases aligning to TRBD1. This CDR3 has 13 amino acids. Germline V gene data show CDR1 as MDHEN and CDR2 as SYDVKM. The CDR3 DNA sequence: TGTGCCAGCAGTTCATCCCTCAGACAGGGGACGGACTTC. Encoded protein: CASSSSLRQGTDF.

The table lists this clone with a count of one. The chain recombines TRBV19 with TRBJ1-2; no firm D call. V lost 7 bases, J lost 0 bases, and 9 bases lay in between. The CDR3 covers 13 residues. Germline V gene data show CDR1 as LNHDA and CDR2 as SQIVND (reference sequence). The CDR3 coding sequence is TGTGCCAGTACCTCCGTACCTAACTATGGCTACACCTTC. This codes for CASTSVPNYGYTF.

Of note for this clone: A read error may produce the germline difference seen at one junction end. CDR3 in amino acids: CASRLGYGTGSTDTQYF. CDR3 coding DNA: TGCGCCAGCAGGTTGGGGTACGGGACAGGTAGCACAGATACGCAGTATTTT. The V gene is TRBV5-1, the J gene TRBJ2-3, with 8 bases aligning to TRBD1. This CDR3 is 17 amino acids long. Germline CDR1 is SGHRS and CDR2 is YFSETQ.

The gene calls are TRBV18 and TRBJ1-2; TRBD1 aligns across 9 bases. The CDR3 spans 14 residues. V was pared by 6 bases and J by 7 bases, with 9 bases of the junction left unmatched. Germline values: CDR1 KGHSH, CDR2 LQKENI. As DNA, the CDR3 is TGTGCCAGCTCGAGGGACAGGGAGGAAGGTGGCTACACCTTC. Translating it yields CASSRDREEGGYTF.

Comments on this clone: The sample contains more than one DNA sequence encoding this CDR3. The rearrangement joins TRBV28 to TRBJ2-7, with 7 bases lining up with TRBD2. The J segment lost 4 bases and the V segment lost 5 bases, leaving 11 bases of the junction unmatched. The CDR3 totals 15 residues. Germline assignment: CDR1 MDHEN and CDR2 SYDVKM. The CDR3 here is CASSPPGLAVYEQYF. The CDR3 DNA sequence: TGTGCCAGCAGTCCCCCCGGTCTAGCGGTGTACGAGCAGTACTTC.

The CDR3 DNA sequence: TGTGCCAGCACCAGGGGGGGCAAAGAGACCCAGTACTTC. Amino acids: CASTRGGKETQYF. This chain uses TRBV7-9 with TRBJ2-5; possibly TRBD1 or TRBD2 for D (7 bases each). The V end lost 7 bases, the J end lost 3 bases, and 12 bases lay between the germline ends. Germline CDR1 reads SEHNR; CDR2 reads FQNEAQ (reference sequence). The CDR3 has 13 amino acids.

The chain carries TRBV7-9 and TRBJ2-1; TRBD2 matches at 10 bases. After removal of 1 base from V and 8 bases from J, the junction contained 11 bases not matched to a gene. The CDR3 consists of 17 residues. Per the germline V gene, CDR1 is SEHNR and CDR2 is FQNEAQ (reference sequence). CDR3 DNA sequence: TGTGCCAGCAGCTTAGGGTCATCGGGACTAGCGACCGATGAGCAGTTCTTC. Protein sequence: CASSLGSSGLATDEQFF.

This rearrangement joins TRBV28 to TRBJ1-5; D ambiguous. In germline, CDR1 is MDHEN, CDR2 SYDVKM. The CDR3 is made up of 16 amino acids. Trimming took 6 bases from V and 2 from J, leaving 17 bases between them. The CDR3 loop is CASRSDRISGNQPQHF. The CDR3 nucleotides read TGTGCCAGCAGGAGTGACCGGATTTCGGGCAATCAGCCCCAGCATTTT. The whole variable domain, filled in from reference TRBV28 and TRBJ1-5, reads DVKVTQSSRYLVKRTGEKVFLECVQDMDHENMFWYRQDPGLGLRLIYFSYDVKMKEKGDIPEGYSVSREKKERFSLILESASTNQTSMYLCASRSDRISGNQPQHFGDGTRLSIL.

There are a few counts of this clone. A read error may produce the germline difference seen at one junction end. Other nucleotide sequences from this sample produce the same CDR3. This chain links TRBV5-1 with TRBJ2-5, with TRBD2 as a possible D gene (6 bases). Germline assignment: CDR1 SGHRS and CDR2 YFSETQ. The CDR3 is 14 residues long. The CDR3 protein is CASSLAGGPETQYF. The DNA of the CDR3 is TGTGCCAGCAGCTTGGCCGGGGGTCCGGAGACCCAGTACTTC.

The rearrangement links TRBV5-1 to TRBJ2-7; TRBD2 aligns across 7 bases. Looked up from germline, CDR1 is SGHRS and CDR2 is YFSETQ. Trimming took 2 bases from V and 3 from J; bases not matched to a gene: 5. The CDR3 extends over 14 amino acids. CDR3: CASSFVGGSYEQYF. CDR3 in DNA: TGCGCCAGCAGCTTTGTTGGCGGGAGCTACGAGCAGTACTTC.

In nucleotides, the CDR3 is TGTGCCAGCAGCCGTTCCGCGGGGGATCTAAAAGCTTTCTTT. Its translation is CASSRSAGDLKAFF. The V call is TRBV9, the J call TRBJ1-1; weak D call: TRBD1 (5 bases). The CDR3 is made up of 14 amino acids. Per the germline V gene, CDR1 is SGDLS and CDR2 is YYNGEE. The V end was cut by 4 bases, the J end by 9 bases, with 19 bases between.

The CDR3 spells CASSRIGTGINNEQFF. The CDR3 bases are TGCGCCAGCAGCCGTATCGGTACCGGAATTAACAATGAGCAGTTCTTC. The chain is built from TRBV5-1 and TRBJ2-1; D not certain. CDR1 SGHRS and CDR2 YFSETQ come from the germline V gene. CDR3 size: 16 residues. Trimming cost V 4 bases and J 5 bases, with 19 bases left between them.